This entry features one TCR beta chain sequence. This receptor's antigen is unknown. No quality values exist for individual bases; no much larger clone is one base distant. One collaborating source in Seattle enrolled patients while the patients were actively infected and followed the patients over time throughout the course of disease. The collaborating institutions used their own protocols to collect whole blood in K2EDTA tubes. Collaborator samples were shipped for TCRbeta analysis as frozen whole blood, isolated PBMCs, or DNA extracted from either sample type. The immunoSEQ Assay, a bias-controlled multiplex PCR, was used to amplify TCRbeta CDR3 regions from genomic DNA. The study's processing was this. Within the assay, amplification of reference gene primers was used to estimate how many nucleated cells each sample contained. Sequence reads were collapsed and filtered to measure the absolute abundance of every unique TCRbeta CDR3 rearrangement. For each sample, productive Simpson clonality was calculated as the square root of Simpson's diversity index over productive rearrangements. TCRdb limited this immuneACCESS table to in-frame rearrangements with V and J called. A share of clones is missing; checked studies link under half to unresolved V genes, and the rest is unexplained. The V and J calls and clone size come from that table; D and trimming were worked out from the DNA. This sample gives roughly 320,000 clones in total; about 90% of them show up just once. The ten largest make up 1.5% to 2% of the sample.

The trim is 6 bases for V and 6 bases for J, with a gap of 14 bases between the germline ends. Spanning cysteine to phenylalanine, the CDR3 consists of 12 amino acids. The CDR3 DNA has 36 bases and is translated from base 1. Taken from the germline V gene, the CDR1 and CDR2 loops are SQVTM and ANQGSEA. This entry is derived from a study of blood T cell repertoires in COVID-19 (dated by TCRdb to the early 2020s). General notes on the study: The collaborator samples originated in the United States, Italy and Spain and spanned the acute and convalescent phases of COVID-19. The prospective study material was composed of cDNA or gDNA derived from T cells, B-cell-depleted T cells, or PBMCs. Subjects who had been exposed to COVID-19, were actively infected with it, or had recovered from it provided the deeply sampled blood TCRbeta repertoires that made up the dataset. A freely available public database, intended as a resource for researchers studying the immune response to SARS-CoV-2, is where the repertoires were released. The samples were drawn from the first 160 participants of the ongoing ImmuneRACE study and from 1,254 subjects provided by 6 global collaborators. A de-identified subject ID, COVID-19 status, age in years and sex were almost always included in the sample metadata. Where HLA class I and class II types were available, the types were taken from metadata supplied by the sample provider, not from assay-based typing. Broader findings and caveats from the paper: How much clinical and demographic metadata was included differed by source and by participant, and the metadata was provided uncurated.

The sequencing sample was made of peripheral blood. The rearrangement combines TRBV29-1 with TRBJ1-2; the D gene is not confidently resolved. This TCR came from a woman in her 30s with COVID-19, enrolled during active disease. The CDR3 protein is CSVWQVDNGYTF. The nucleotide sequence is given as TGCAGCGTATGGCAGGTTGATAATGGCTACACCTTC.